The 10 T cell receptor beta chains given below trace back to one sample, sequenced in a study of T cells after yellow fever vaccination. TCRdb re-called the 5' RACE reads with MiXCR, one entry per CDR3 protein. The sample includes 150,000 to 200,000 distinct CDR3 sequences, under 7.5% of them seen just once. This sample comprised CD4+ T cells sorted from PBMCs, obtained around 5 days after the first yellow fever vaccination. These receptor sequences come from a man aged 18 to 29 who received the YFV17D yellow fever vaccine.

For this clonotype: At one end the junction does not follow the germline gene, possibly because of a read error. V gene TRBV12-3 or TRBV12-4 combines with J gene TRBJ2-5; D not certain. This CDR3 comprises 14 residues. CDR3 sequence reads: CASSPPSTQKTQYF. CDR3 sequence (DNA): TGTGCCAGCAGCCCCCCTTCTACCCAAAAGACCCAGTACTTC.

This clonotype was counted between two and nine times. The CDR3 DNA reads as TGTGCCAGCAGTCCGGTCGGGGGGGCGCAGTATTTT. Translated, it gives CASSPVGGAQYF. This chain connects TRBV7-8 to TRBJ2-3, with TRBD2 matching over 8 bases. The CDR3 totals 12 residues. Germline-derived CDR1 and CDR2 are SGHVS and FQNEAQ. V gave up 6 bases and J gave up 10 bases; unmatched junction bases: 6.

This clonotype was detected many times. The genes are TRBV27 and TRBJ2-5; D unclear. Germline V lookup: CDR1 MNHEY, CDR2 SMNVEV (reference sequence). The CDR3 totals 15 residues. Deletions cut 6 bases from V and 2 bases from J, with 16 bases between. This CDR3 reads CASSQFARMQETQYF. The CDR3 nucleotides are TGTGCCAGCAGCCAATTCGCAAGAATGCAAGAGACCCAGTACTTC.

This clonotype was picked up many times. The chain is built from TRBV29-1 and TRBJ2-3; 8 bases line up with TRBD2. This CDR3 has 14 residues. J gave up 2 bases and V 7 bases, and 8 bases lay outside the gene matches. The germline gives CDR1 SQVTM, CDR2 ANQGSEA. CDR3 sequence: CSARAGAFTDTQYF. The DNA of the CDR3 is TGCAGCGCACGAGCGGGGGCCTTCACAGATACGCAGTATTTT.

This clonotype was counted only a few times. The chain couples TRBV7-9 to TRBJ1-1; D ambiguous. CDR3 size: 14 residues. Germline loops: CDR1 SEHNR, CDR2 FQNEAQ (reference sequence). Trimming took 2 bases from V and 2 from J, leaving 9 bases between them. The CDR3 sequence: CASSLSGSNTEAFF. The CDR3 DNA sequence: TGTGCCAGCAGCTTATCTGGGAGTAACACTGAAGCTTTCTTT.

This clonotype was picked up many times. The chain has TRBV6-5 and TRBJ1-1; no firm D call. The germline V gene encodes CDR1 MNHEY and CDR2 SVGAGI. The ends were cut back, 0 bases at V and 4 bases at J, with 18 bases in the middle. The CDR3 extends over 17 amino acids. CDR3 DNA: TGTGCCAGCAGTTACTCGTATTCGGGGATCGGTGGCACTGAAGCTTTCTTT. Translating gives CASSYSYSGIGGTEAFF.

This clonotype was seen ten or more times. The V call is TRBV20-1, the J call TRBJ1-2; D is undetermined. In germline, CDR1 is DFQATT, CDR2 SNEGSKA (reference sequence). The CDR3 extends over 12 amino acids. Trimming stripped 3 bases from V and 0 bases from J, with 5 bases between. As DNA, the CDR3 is TGCAGTGCTAGGACACCTAACTATGGCTACACCTTC. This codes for CSARTPNYGYTF.

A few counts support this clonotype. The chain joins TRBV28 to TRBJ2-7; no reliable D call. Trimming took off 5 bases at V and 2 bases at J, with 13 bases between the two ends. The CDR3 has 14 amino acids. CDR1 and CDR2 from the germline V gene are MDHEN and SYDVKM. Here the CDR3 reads CASSKEGLAYEQYF. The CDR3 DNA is TGTGCCAGCAGTAAGGAAGGATTGGCCTACGAGCAGTACTTC.

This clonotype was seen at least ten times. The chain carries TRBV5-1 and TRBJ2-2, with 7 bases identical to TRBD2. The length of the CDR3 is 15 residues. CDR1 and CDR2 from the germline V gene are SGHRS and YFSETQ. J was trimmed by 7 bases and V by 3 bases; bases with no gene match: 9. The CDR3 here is CASSSVRREGGELFF. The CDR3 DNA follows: TGCGCCAGCAGCTCCGTCAGGAGGGAGGGCGGGGAGCTGTTTTTT. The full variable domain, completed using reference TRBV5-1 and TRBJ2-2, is KAGVTQTPRYLIKTRGQQVTLSCSPISGHRSVSWYQQTPGQGLQFLFEYFSETQRNKGNFPGRFSGRQFSNSRSEMNVSTLELGDSALYLCASSSVRREGGELFFGEGSRLTVL.

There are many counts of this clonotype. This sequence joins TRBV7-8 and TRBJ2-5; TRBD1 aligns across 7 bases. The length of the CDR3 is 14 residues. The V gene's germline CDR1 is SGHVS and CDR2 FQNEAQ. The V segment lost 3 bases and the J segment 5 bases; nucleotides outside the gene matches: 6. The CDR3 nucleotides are TGTGCCAGCAGCTTCTCCCCGACAGGGGAGACCCAGTACTTC. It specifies CASSFSPTGETQYF.